The rows below give T cell receptor beta chains drawn from one sample of a study of long-term antiretroviral therapy in people with HIV. Sequenced by immunoSEQ multiplex PCR; TCRdb stores in-frame clones only, minus some. The sample consists of around 19,000 clones, approximately 81% of them appearing once. The sequencing here drew on unsorted PBMCs, taken 0.3 years before starting antiretroviral therapy. The receptor set was obtained from a man aged 50 to 59 with HIV. Both conserved end residues are trimmed from each CDR3.

TRBJ1-2 | TRBV7-3 | ASSLGGNRDYGYT
TRBJ1-6 | TRBV30 | AWSGAALNSPLH
TRBJ1-5 | TRBV7-8 | ASSFRDINQPQH
TRBJ1-1 | TRBV10-1 | ASSEYRATTEAF
TRBJ1-5 | TRBV6-6 | ASSRQGRNQPQH
TRBJ1-5 | TRBV27 | ASSPTGGFYQPQH
TRBJ2-1 | TRBV28 | ASSSPGIPDEQF
TRBJ1-5 | TRBV7-8 | ASSPSITDEPQH
TRBJ2-1 | TRBV6-4 | ASSAAGGGGNEQF
TRBJ1-1 | TRBV6-5 | ASRRSLPTEAF
TRBJ2-7 | TRBV7-2 | ASSLDSRNEQY
TRBJ2-7 | TRBV5-4 | ASSWTGVPYEQY
TRBJ2-4 | TRBV6-5 | ASSYHRGQNIQY
TRBJ2-7 | TRBV13 | ASSLKLRGEQY
TRBJ1-5 | TRBV19 | ASTLGGNNQPQH
TRBJ2-7 | TRBV6-6 | ASSYGGRVNEQY
TRBJ1-1 | TRBV10-3 | AISAPGNTEAF
TRBJ1-1 | TRBV7-9 | ASSLPGVDTEAF
TRBJ2-5 | TRBV18 | ASSLQRGHVQETQY
TRBJ1-5 | TRBV30 | AWSDGHINQPQH
TRBJ1-5 | TRBV2 | ASAWGTTSNQPQH
TRBJ2-1 | TRBV5-1 | ASSSTGNYNEQF
TRBJ1-1 | TRBV4-3 | ASSSSTYGTEAF
TRBJ1-4 | TRBV9 | ASSVRGEKLF
TRBJ2-1 | TRBV25-1 | ASSVKGGSGSVYNEQF
TRBJ2-3 | TRBV7-8 | ASSLNRGLRDTQY